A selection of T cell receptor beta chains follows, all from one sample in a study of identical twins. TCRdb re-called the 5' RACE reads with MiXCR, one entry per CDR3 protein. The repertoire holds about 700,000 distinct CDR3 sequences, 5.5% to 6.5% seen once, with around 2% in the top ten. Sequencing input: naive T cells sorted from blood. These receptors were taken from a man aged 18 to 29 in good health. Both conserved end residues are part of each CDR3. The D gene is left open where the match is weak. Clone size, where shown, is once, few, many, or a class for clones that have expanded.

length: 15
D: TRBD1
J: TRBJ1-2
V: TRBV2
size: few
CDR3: CASSDKGQGIYGYTF
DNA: TGTGCCAGCAGTGATAAGGGACAGGGAATCTATGGCTACACCTTC

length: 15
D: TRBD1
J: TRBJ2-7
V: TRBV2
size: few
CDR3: CASSVLEDRPVEQYF
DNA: TGTGCCAGCAGTGTTCTGGAGGACAGGCCCGTCGAGCAGTACTTC

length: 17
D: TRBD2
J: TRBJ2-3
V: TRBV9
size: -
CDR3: CASSPPSGRDNRDTQYF
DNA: TGTGCCAGCAGCCCCCCTAGCGGGAGGGACAACCGGGATACGCAGTATTTT

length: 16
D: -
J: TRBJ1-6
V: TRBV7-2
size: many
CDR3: CASSLGPSSYNSPLHF
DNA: TGTGCCAGCAGCCTAGGTCCGAGCTCCTATAATTCACCCCTCCACTTT

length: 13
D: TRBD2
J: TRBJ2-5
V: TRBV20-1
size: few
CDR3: CSARQLREETQYF
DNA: TGCAGTGCTAGACAGCTGCGGGAGGAGACCCAGTACTTC

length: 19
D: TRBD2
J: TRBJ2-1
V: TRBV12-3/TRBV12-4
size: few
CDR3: CASSLRREWRLAGFNEQFF
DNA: TGTGCCAGCAGTTTAAGGAGGGAATGGCGTCTAGCGGGGTTCAATGAGCAGTTCTTC

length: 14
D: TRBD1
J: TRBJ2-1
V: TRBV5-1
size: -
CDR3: CASSSRTGSNEQFF
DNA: TGCGCCAGCAGCTCAAGGACAGGGTCTAATGAGCAGTTCTTC

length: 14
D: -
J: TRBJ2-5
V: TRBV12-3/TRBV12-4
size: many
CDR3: CASSFSQSQETQYF
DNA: TGTGCCAGCAGTTTTAGTCAGAGCCAAGAGACCCAGTACTTC

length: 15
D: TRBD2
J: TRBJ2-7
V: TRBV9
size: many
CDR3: CASSVGLAATYEQYF
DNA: TGTGCCAGCAGCGTAGGGCTAGCGGCCACCTACGAGCAGTACTTC

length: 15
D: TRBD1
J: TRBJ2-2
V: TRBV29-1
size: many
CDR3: CSIPGQGTNTGELFF
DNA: TGCAGCATTCCGGGACAGGGGACGAACACCGGGGAGCTGTTTTTT

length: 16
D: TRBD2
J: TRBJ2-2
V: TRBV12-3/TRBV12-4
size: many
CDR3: CASITSGRGNTGELFF
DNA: TGTGCCAGCATTACTAGCGGGAGGGGGAACACCGGGGAGCTGTTTTTT

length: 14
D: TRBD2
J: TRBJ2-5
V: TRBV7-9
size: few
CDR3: CASSPGGNGETQYF
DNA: TGTGCCAGCAGCCCGGGAGGGAACGGAGAGACCCAGTACTTC

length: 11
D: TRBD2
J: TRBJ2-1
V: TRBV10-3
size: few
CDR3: CATDGRDEQFF
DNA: TGTGCCACGGACGGGAGGGATGAGCAGTTCTTC

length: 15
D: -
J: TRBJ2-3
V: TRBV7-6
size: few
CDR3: CASSLGGFSTDTQYF
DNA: TGTGCCAGCAGCTTAGGCGGTTTTAGCACAGATACGCAGTATTTT

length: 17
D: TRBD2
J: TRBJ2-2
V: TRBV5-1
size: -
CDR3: CASSTRLAGGYTGELFF
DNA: TGCGCCAGCAGCACACGACTAGCGGGAGGTTACACCGGGGAGCTGTTTTTT

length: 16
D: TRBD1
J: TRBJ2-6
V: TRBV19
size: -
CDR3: CASLGQGGGGANVLTF
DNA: TGTGCCAGTCTAGGACAGGGTGGAGGTGGGGCCAACGTCCTGACTTTC

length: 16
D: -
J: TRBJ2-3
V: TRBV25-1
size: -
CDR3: CASSDIPGSPADTQYF
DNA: TGTGCCAGCAGTGACATACCAGGTTCGCCCGCAGATACGCAGTATTTT

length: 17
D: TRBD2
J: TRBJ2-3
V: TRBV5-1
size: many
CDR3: CASSLAQSGRALDTQYF
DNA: TGCGCCAGCAGCTTGGCCCAGAGCGGGAGGGCCCTGGATACGCAGTATTTT

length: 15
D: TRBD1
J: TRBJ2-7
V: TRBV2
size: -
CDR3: CASSEMGQGIYEQYF
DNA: TGTGCCAGCAGTGAAATGGGACAGGGGATCTACGAGCAGTACTTC

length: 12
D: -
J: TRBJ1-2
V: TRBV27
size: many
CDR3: CASSTALGGYTF
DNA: TGTGCCAGCAGTACGGCCCTGGGCGGCTACACCTTC

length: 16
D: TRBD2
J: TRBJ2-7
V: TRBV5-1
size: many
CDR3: CASSRVPGLEDYEQYF
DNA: TGCGCCAGCAGCCGAGTCCCGGGACTAGAGGACTACGAGCAGTACTTC

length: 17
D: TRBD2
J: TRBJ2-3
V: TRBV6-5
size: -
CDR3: CASSYSGLGLGTDTQYF
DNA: TGTGCCAGCAGTTACTCGGGACTAGGTTTGGGCACAGATACGCAGTATTTT

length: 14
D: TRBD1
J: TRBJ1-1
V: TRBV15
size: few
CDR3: CATSGAGGYTEAFF
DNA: TGTGCCACCAGCGGCGCAGGGGGCTACACTGAAGCTTTCTTT

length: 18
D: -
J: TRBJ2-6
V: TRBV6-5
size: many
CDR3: CASSYGRHSDIGANVLTF
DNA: TGTGCCAGCAGTTACGGGCGACACAGCGATATTGGGGCCAACGTCCTGACTTTC

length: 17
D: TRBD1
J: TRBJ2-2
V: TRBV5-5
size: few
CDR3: CASSSGTVIANTGELFF
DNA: TGTGCCAGCAGCTCCGGGACAGTAATCGCGAACACCGGGGAGCTGTTTTTT

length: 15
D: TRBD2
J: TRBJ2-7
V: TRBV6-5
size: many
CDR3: CASSYGTSGSYEQYF
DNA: TGTGCCAGCAGTTATGGGACTAGCGGATCCTACGAGCAGTACTTC

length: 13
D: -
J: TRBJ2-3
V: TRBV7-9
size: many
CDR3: CASSTQPTDTQYF
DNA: TGTGCCAGCAGCACCCAACCCACAGATACGCAGTATTTT

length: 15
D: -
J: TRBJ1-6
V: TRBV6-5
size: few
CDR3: CASSYGSGAGSPLHF
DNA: TGTGCCAGCAGTTACGGGTCTGGGGCCGGATCACCCCTCCACTTT

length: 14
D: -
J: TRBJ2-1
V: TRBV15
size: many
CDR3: CATSRFGLFNEQFF
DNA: TGTGCCACCAGCAGATTCGGACTGTTCAATGAGCAGTTCTTC

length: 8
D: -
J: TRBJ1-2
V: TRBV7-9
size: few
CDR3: CASSFMVF
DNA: TGTGCCAGCAGCTTCATGGTATTC